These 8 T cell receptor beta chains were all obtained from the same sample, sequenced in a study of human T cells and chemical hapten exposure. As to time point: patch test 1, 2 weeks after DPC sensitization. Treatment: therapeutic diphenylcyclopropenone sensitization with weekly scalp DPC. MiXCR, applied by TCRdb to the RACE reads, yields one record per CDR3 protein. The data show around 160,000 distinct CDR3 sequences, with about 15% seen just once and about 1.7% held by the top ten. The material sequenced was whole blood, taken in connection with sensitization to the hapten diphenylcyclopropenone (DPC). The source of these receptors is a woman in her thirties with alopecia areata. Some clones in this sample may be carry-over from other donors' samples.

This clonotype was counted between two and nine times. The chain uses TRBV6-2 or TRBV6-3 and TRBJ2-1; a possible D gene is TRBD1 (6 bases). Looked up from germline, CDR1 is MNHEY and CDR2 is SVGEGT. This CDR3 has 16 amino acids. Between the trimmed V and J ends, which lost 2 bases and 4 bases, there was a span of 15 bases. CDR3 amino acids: CASSYLPGDIYNEQFF. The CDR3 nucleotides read TGTGCCAGCAGTTACCTGCCCGGGGACATATACAATGAGCAGTTCTTC.

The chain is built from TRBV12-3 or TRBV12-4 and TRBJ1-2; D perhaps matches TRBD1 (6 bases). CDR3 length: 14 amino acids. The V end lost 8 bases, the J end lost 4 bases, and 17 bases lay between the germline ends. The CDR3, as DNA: TGTGCCAGCCGAGCCAACCAGGGGCCCTATGGCTACACCTTC. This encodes CASRANQGPYGYTF.

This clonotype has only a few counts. The CDR3 is CASIMDRAGGGTGELFF. The CDR3 DNA follows: TGTGCCAGCATCATGGACAGGGCCGGAGGTGGCACCGGGGAGCTGTTTTTT. The chain is built from TRBV6-6 and TRBJ2-2, with 8 bases identical to TRBD1. Losses at the gene ends were 7 bases for V and 4 bases for J; bases not matched to a gene: 14. CDR1 and CDR2 (germline): MNHNY, SVGAGI (reference sequence). This CDR3 is built from 17 residues.

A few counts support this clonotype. CDR3 protein: CASSGNRGETQYF. CDR3 nucleotide sequence: TGTGCCAGCAGTGGAAACAGGGGAGAGACCCAGTACTTC. The chain combines TRBV27 with TRBJ2-5, with TRBD1 matching 7 bases. CDR1 is MNHEY, CDR2 SMNVEV, per germline (reference sequence). This CDR3 comprises 13 residues. Germline trimming cut 5 bases from V and 4 bases from J; bases unmatched to any gene: 4.

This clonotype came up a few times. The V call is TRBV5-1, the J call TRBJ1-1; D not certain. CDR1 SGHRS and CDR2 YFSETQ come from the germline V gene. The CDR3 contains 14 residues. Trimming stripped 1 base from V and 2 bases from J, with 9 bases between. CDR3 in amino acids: CASSLSSANTEAFF. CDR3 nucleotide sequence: TGCGCCAGCAGCTTGTCCAGTGCTAACACTGAAGCTTTCTTT.

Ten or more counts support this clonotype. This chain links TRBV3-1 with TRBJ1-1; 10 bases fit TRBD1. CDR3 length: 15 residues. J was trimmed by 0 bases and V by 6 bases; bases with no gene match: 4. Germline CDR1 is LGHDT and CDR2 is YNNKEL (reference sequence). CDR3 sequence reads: CASRAGTGVNTEAFF. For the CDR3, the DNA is TGTGCCAGCAGAGCCGGGACAGGGGTGAACACTGAAGCTTTCTTT.

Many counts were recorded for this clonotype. In nucleotides, the CDR3 is TGCGCCAGCAGCCAAAAATCGGGAGTTGAGCAGTTCTTC. It translates to CASSQKSGVEQFF. The genes are TRBV4-3 and TRBJ2-1, with a possible D match to TRBD2 (6 bases). The germline CDR1 and CDR2 sequences are LGHNA and YSLEER. Trimming removed 2 bases at V and 9 bases at J, with 11 bases between. The CDR3 runs to 13 residues.

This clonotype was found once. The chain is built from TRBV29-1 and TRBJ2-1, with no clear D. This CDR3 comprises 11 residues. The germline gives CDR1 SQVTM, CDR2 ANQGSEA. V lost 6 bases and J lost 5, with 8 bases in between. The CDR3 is CSVHQDNEQFF. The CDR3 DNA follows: TGCAGCGTCCACCAGGACAATGAGCAGTTCTTC.